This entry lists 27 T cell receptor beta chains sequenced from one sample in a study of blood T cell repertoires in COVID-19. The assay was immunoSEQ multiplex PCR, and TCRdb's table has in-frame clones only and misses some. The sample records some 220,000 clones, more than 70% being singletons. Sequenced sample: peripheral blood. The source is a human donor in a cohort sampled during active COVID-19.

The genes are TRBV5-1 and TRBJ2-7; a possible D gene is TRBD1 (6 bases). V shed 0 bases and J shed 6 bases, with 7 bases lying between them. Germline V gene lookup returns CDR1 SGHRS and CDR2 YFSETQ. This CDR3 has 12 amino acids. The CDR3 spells CASSLDRVEQYF. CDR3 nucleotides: TGCGCCAGCAGCTTGGACAGGGTCGAGCAGTACTTC.

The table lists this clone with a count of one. The CDR3 loop reads CASMDQRSSYEQYF. In DNA form, the CDR3 reads TGTGCCAGCATGGATCAGCGGTCTTCCTACGAGCAGTACTTC. The chain carries TRBV6-6 and TRBJ2-7; D is perhaps TRBD2 (5 bases). Trimming took off 7 bases at V and 1 base at J, with 14 bases between the two ends. The CDR3 length is 14 residues. Germline V CDR1 and CDR2: MNHNY, SVGAGI (reference sequence).

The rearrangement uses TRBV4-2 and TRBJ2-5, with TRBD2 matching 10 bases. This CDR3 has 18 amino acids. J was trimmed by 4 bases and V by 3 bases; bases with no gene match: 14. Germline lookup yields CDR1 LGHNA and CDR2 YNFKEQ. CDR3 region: CASSQSPSGGAGGETQYF. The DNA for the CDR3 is TGTGCCAGCAGCCAGAGTCCTAGCGGGGGCGCGGGGGGAGAGACCCAGTACTTC.

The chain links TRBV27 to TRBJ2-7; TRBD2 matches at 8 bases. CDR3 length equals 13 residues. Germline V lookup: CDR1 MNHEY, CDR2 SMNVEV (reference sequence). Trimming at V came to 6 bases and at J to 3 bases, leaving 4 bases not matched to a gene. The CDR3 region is CASRDGGDYEQYF. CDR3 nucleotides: TGTGCCAGCAGGGACGGGGGGGACTACGAGCAGTACTTC.

The CDR3 loop reads CASSYTTATGEQYF. CDR3 nucleotide sequence: TGTGCCAGCAGTTACACCACAGCCACAGGGGAGCAGTACTTC. The rearrangement joins TRBV6-2 or TRBV6-3 to TRBJ2-7; possibly TRBD1 for D (6 bases). Germline V gives CDR1 MNHEY, CDR2 SVGEGT. The CDR3 sequence is 14 residues long. V was cut by 2 bases and J by 7 bases, with 15 bases left in between.

CDR3 DNA: TGTGCCAGCAGCACCCGCGGGGAGGGGCCCCGAAGGGATGAGCAGTTCTTC. It encodes CASSTRGEGPRRDEQFF. The gene calls are TRBV6-2 or TRBV6-3 and TRBJ2-1, with 7 bases identical to TRBD2. V shed 6 bases and J 8 bases; nucleotides not matched to a gene: 19. The length of the CDR3 is 17 residues. The germline V gene encodes CDR1 MNHEY and CDR2 SVGEGT.

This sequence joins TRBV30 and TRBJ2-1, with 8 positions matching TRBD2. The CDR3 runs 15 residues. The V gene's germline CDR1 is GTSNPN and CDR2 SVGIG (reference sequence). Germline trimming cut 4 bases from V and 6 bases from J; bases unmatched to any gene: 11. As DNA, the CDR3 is TGTGCCTGGACCCTCTATCACGGGGGGGGCAATGAGCAGTTCTTC. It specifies CAWTLYHGGGNEQFF.

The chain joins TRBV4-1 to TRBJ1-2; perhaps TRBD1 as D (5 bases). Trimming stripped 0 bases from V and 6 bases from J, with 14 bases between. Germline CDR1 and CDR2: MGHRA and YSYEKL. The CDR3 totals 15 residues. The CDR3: CASSQEFSRVHGYTF. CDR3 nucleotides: TGCGCCAGCAGCCAAGAGTTCTCCAGGGTACATGGCTACACCTTC.

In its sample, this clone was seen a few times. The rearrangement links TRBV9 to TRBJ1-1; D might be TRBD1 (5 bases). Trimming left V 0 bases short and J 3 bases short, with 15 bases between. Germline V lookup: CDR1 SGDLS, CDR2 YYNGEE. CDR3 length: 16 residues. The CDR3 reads CASSVVSGTGYTEAFF. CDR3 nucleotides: TGTGCCAGCAGCGTAGTCTCCGGAACAGGATACACTGAAGCTTTCTTT.

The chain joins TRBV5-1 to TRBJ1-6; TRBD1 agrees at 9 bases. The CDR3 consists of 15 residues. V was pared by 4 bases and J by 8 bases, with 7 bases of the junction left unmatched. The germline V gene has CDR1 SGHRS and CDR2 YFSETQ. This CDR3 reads CASSLTGGMDSPLHF. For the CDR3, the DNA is TGCGCCAGCAGCCTAACAGGGGGCATGGATTCACCCCTCCACTTT.

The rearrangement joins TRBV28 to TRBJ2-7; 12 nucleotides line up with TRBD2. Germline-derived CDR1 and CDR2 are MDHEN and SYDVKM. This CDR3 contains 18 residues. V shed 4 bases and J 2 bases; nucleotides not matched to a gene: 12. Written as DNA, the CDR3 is TGTGCCAGCAGTTCGGGAGGACTAGCGGGGTTCCTTGCCTACGAGCAGTACTTC. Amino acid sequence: CASSSGGLAGFLAYEQYF.

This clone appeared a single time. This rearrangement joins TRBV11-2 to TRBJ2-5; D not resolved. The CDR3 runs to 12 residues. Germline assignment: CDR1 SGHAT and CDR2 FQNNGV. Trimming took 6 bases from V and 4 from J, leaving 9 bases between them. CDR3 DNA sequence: TGTGCCAGCAGGAAAAGCCGAGAGACCCAGTACTTC. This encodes CASRKSRETQYF.

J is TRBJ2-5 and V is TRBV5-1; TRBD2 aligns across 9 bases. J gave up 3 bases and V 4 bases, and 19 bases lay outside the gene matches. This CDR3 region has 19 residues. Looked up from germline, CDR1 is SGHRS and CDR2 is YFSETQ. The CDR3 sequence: CASSPRPPSLAGSEETQYF. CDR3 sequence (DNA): TGCGCCAGCAGCCCGCGCCCACCTTCACTAGCGGGCTCGGAAGAGACCCAGTACTTC. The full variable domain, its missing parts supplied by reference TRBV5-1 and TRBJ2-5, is KAGVTQTPRYLIKTRGQQVTLSCSPISGHRSVSWYQQTPGQGLQFLFEYFSETQRNKGNFPGRFSGRQFSNSRSEMNVSTLELGDSALYLCASSPRPPSLAGSEETQYFGPGTRLLVL.

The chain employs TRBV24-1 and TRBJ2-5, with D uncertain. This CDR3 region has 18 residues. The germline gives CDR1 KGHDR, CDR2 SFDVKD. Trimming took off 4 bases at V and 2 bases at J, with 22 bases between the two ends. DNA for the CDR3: TGTGCCACCAGTGACGCCGATTTCGACACGAATATACAAGAGACCCAGTACTTC. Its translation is CATSDADFDTNIQETQYF.

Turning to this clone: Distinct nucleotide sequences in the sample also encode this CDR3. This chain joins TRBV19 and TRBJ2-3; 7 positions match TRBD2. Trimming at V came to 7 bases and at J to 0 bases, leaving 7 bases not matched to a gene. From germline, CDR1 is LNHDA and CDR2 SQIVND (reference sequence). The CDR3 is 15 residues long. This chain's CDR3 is CASKRSGTSTDTQYF. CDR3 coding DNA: TGTGCCAGTAAAAGGAGCGGGACTAGCACAGATACGCAGTATTTT.

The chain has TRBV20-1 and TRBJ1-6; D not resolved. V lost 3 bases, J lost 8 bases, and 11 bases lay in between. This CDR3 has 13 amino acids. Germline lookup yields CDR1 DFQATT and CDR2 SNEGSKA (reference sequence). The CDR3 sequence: CSASHTPDSPLHF. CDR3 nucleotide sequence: TGCAGTGCTAGTCATACCCCAGATTCACCCCTCCACTTT.

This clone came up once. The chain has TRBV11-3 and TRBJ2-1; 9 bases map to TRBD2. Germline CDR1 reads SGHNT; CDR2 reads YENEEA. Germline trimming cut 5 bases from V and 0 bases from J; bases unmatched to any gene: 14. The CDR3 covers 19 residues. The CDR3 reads CASSPAGWREGSSYNEQFF. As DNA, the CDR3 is TGTGCCAGCAGCCCCGCGGGTTGGCGGGAGGGCTCCTCCTACAATGAGCAGTTCTTC. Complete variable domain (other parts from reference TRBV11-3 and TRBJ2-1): EAGVVQSPRYKIIEKKQPVAFWCNPISGHNTLYWYLQNLGQGPELLIRYENEEAVDDSQLPKDRFSAERLKGVDSTLKIQPAELGDSAVYLCASSPAGWREGSSYNEQFFGPGTRLTVL.

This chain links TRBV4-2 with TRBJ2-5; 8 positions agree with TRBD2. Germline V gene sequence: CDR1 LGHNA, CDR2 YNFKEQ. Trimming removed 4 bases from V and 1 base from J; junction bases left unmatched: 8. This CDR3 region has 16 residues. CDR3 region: CASSRGIAGIQETQYF. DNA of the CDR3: TGTGCCAGCAGCCGCGGGATAGCGGGGATCCAAGAGACCCAGTACTTC.

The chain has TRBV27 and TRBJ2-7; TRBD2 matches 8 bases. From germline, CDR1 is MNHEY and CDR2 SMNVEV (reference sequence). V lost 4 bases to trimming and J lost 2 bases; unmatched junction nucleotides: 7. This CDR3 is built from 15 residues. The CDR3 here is CASSSDLAGPYEQYF. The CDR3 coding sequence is TGTGCCAGCAGTTCCGATTTAGCGGGACCCTACGAGCAGTACTTC.

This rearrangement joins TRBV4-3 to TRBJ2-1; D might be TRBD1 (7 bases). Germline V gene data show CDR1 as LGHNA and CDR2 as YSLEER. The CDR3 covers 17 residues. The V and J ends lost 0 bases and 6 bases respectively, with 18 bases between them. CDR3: CASSQDLAGGFLNEQFF. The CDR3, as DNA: TGCGCCAGCAGCCAAGATCTGGCAGGGGGGTTTCTCAATGAGCAGTTCTTC.

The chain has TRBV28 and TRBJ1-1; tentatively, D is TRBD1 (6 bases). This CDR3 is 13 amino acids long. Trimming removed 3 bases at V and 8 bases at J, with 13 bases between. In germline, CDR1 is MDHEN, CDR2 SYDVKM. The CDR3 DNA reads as TGTGCCAGCAGTTTTCCGGACAGCCGGGAAGCTTTCTTT. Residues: CASSFPDSREAFF.

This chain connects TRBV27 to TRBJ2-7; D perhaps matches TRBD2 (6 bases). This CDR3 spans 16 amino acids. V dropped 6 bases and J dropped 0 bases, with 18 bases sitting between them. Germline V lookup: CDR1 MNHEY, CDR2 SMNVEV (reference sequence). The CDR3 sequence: CASRAVGLTSSYEQYF. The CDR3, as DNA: TGTGCCAGCAGGGCAGTCGGACTAACATCCTCCTACGAGCAGTACTTC.

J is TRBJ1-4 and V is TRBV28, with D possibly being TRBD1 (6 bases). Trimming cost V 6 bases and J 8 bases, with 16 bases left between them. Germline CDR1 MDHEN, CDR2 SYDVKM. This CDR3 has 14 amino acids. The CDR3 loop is CASRGGRGREKLFF. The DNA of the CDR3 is TGTGCCAGCAGGGGCGGCAGGGGAAGGGAAAAACTGTTTTTT.

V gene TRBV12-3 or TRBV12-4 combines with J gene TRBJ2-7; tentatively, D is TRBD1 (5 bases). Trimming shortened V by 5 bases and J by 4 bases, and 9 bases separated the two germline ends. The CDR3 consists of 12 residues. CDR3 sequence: CASSQGRYEQYF. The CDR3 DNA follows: TGTGCCAGCAGTCAGGGCCGATACGAGCAGTACTTC.

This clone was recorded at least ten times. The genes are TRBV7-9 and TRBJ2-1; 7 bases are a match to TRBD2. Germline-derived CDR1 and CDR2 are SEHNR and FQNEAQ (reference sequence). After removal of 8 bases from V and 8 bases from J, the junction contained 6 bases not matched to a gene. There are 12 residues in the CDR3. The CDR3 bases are TGTGCCAGCCAACTAGCGTATGATGAGCAGTTCTTC. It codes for CASQLAYDEQFF. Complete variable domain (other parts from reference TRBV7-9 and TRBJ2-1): DTGVSQNPRHKITKRGQNVTFRCDPISEHNRLYWYRQTLGQGPEFLTYFQNEAQLEKSRLLSDRFSAERPKGSFSTLEIQRTEQGDSAMYLCASQLAYDEQFFGPGTRLTVL.

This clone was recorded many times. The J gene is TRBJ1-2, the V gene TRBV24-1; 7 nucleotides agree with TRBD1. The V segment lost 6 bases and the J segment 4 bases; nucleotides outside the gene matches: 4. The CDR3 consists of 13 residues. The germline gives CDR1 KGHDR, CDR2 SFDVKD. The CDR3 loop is CATSRDSRYGYTF. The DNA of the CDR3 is TGTGCCACCAGTCGGGACAGTCGCTATGGCTACACCTTC.

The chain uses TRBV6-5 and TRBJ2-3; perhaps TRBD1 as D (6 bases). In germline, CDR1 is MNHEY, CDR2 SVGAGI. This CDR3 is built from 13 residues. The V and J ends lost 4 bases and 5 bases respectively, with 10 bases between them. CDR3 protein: CASSLSGVDTQYF. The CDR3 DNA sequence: TGTGCCAGCAGTTTATCAGGGGTAGATACGCAGTATTTT.